This T cell receptor beta chain was recovered during a study of response to subunit inactivated influenza vaccine. The CDR3 loop spans 16 amino acids. The germline V gene has CDR1 SGHRS and CDR2 YFSETQ. The V and J ends lost 0 bases and 2 bases, in that order; junction bases with no gene match: 5. Study-level findings and limits: Every seasonal influenza vaccination brings in few new T cells, the authors suggested.

About this clonotype itself: The antigen remains undetermined.

A single record per CDR3 protein comes from TCRdb applying MiXCR to the RT-PCR reads. The sample comprises approximately 700,000 distinct CDR3 sequences, more than 11% of which are singletons, and less than 9% rests with the top ten. This chain links TRBV5-1 with TRBJ2-7, with 10 bases aligning to TRBD1. The sequence was collected from a man over 45 who received an inactivated influenza vaccine. This specimen was PBMCs from blood, taken less than 15 days before vaccination. CDR3 region: CASSLGGQGITYEQYF. In DNA form, the CDR3 reads TGCGCCAGCAGCTTGGGGGGACAGGGGATAACCTACGAGCAGTACTTC.